This TCR beta chain was identified in a study of spatial heterogeneity in lung cancer (dated by TCRdb to the late 2010s). About the full investigation: The donors were fewer than 90 patients from the lung TRACERx cohort who had early-stage, untreated non-small cell lung cancer. Nonsynonymous mutation counts, determined by whole-exome sequencing of tumor tissue, were related to TCR repertoire features. TCR alpha and beta repertoires were quantitatively compared across multiple tumor regions, matched nontumor lung and blood in non-small cell lung cancer. In the raw uncorrected reads, each unique combination of TCR and UMI appeared more than ten times on average. Beta-chain transcripts were consistently detected in greater numbers than alpha-chain transcripts, which likely reflected higher beta-chain transcript abundance. At surgery, 200 or so tumor regions, 64 matched nontumor lung samples and a few dozen PBMC samples were TCR-sequenced for both alpha and beta chains. Follow-up PBMC samples were sequenced whenever available, with the median time to follow-up being around 2 years after resection.

Interpreted using the paper, the time point label stands for: blood at routine non-recurrence follow-up after resection. Without any cell sorting, TCR sequencing was performed on whole RNA extracted either from tumor and nontumor lung tissue or from cryopreserved PBMC samples. A patient was chosen for TCR sequencing only when enough RNA was available from at least two tumor regions. Summary of the overall study and its limitations: Additional single-cell paired TCR alpha and beta sequencing was considered necessary to confirm, at a functional level, the hypothesis that regional TCRs recognize regional mutations. Ubiquitous expanded tumor TCRs were found in blood more often at tumor resection than at routine follow-up. Only approximately 14 patients were included in the comparisons of baseline and follow-up blood repertoires.

This clonotype was recorded many times. Its antigen is not yet known. No base quality values were provided; no much bigger clone lies one nucleotide off. Cut back by 4 bases and 1 base, the V and J ends lie 6 bases apart. The CDR3, from cysteine to phenylalanine, totals 13 residues. Only CDR3 DNA is held: 39 bases, read in frame from base 1. Reading the germline V gene gives CDR1 LGHNA and CDR2 YSLEER. Library method: 5' RACE. Instrument used: NextSeq 500. To allow correction of PCR and sequencing errors, the TCR library protocol tagged every TCR cDNA molecule with a unique molecular identifier. Processing in the source paper ran as follows. TCR identification, UMI-based error correction and CDR3 extraction were performed with Decombinator tools. Expanded TCRs were defined as those above a frequency of 2 per 1,000, corresponding to the top 1% of the tumor frequency distribution. Each repertoire was subsampled 100 times to 5,000 TCRs, after which Renyi diversity was computed with the R vegan package. To build CDR3 similarity networks, amino acid triplet string-kernel similarity was used, and CDR3s were connected when their pairwise similarity was above 0.82. The public reads were quality trimmed at Q25 with fastp and then assembled into clones with MiXCR by TCRdb, keeping productive beta chains. Entries are consolidated by CDR3 protein sequence, retaining the most common genes and DNA. These V and J calls originate from TCRdb's pipeline instead of the authors' own analysis. This sample gives approximately 41,000 distinct CDR3 sequences in total; 10% to 13% of them show up just once. The ten largest clones take up 17% of the sample.

The V and J genes are TRBV4-3 and TRBJ2-3; the D match is possibly TRBD1 or TRBD2, with 5 bases aligned in each. The sequencing here drew on PBMCs, taken at follow-up. This receptor was identified in a female donor with early-stage non-small cell lung cancer. Here the CDR3 is given as CASSRGGTDTQYF. The bases read TGCGCCAGCAGCCGAGGGGGCACAGATACGCAGTATTTT.